The 9 T cell receptor beta chains below were found in one sample sequenced in a study of OX40 agonist ivuxolimab in advanced cancers. Libraries were prepared by immunoSEQ multiplex PCR; TCRdb keeps only in-frame clonotypes and omits some of them. Among around 80,000 clones listed, over 75% were seen once. The specimen was CD4+ or CD8+ T cells sorted from blood, collected in a trial of the OX40 agonist ivuxolimab. The receptors originated from an adult with an advanced solid tumor such as melanoma, head and neck, liver or kidney cancer.

V usage is TRBV5-1 and J usage is TRBJ1-1, with a possible D match to TRBD1 (5 bases). This CDR3 comprises 14 residues. The germline V gene has CDR1 SGHRS and CDR2 YFSETQ. Deletions cut 1 base from V and 5 bases from J, with 12 bases between. The CDR3 protein is CASSLPGQVTEAFF. The CDR3 DNA follows: TGCGCCAGCAGCTTGCCAGGGCAAGTAACTGAAGCTTTCTTT.

A few counts support this clone. The rearrangement joins TRBV2 to TRBJ2-2, with D possibly TRBD2 on 6 matching bases. V lost 8 bases, J lost 4 bases, and 11 bases lay in between. Germline V gives CDR1 SNHLY, CDR2 FYNNEI. CDR3 length: 13 residues. CDR3 bases: TGTGCCAGCCGGGAGATTCGCACCGGGGAGCTGTTTTTT. Amino acid sequence: CASREIRTGELFF.

This clone was counted only a few times. The genes are TRBV6-6 and TRBJ1-4; D not certain. The CDR3 is 12 residues long. V was cut by 7 bases and J by 5 bases, with 8 bases left in between. Germline lookup yields CDR1 MNHNY and CDR2 SVGAGI (reference sequence). CDR3 residues: CASMQLNEKLFF. The CDR3 DNA reads as TGTGCCAGCATGCAGTTAAATGAAAAACTGTTTTTT.

This clone was seen just once. The chain recombines TRBV7-2 with TRBJ2-3, with 12 bases aligning to TRBD2. Germline lookup yields CDR1 SGHTA and CDR2 FQGNSA. The CDR3 consists of 16 residues. Trimming at V came to 5 bases and at J to 6 bases, leaving 9 bases not matched to a gene. The CDR3 spells CASSLGLAGSGDTQYF. CDR3 nucleotide sequence: TGTGCCAGCAGCCTCGGACTAGCGGGGTCGGGGGATACGCAGTATTTT.

V gene TRBV5-1 combines with J gene TRBJ2-7; TRBD2 is a possible D gene (6 bases). The CDR3 is made up of 13 amino acids. CDR1 is SGHRS and CDR2 is YFSETQ in the germline V gene. V was cut by 4 bases and J by 1 base, with 9 bases left in between. CDR3 DNA: TGCGCCAGCAGCCCGGAGGGGTCCTACGAGCAGTACTTC. This gives the protein CASSPEGSYEQYF.

DNA for the CDR3: TGTGCCAGCAGTGCAAGGGACAGAAGCTCCTACAATGAGCAGTTCTTC. Translation: CASSARDRSSYNEQFF. The V call is TRBV6-1, the J call TRBJ2-1, with 7 bases aligning to TRBD1. Germline CDR1 reads MNHNS; CDR2 reads SASEGT. J gave up 0 bases and V 4 bases, and 6 bases lay outside the gene matches. The CDR3 covers 16 residues.

This rearrangement joins TRBV7-2 to TRBJ2-7, with 9 bases fitting TRBD1. The V gene end was trimmed by 4 bases and the J gene end by 5 bases; junction bases not matched to a gene: 9. Germline V gives CDR1 SGHTA, CDR2 FQGNSA. This CDR3 has 15 residues. The CDR3 sequence is CASSSPGTGTNEQYF. The CDR3 bases are TGTGCCAGCAGCTCGCCCGGGACAGGGACCAACGAGCAGTACTTC.

CDR3 protein: CAWSVGAGNTIYF. The CDR3 DNA follows: TGTGCCTGGAGTGTAGGGGCTGGAAACACCATATATTTT. The rearrangement uses TRBV30 and TRBJ1-3; the D gene is possibly TRBD1 (5 bases). The CDR3 extends over 13 amino acids. Looked up from germline, CDR1 is GTSNPN and CDR2 is SVGIG (reference sequence). Deletions cut 0 bases from V and 2 bases from J, with 5 bases between.

V is TRBV5-5 and J is TRBJ2-7; a possible D gene is TRBD1 (8 bases). V lost 4 bases to trimming and J lost 0 bases, with 23 bases between them. Germline V lookup: CDR1 SGHKS, CDR2 YYEKEE (reference sequence). This CDR3 comprises 18 residues. The DNA for the CDR3 is TGTGCCAGCAGCCATGCGGGGGTGACAGGGGCTAGCTCCTACGAGCAGTACTTC. Translating it yields CASSHAGVTGASSYEQYF.